The present entry profiles one T cell receptor (beta chain) with its context. Its antigen specificity is not known. The read ends 3 residues before the CDR3 terminus; that terminus is restored from the germline J gene. Every participant had a single incident cervical HPV16 infection, and women with prevalent HPV16 infections were excluded. Cervical HPV DNA was detected with MY09/MY11 PCR, and genotyping was done by dot-blot hybridization. Under 19 mL of heparinized blood were centrifuged, and the buffy coat was aliquoted, frozen at -30°C, then stored at -80°C. QIAGEN kits were used to extract genomic DNA from buffy coat specimens. This sample is part of a study of T cells in women clearing cervical HPV infection (dated by TCRdb to between 2018 and 2020). The study in broad terms: Cases were some 24 women with histologically confirmed HPV16-related CIN3 or worse, including a couple of invasive cancers. The 25 or so controls were women who cleared a single incident HPV16 infection within 12 months without developing precancer or cancer. Blood from cases was collected at the visit at which the lesion was first identified, whereas blood from controls was collected once infection was no longer detected. Among cases, blood sampling occurred a median of around 160 days after lesion detection, with an interquartile range of about 90 to 200 days. Because only a few women had HLA typing data, the possibility that HLA type acted as a confounder could not be ruled out. The exploratory proof-of-principle case-control study was nested within the Guanacaste HPV Natural History Study in Costa Rica and compared TCR repertoires across cervical HPV16 outcomes. Cases and controls were matched on age within five years and on year of sample collection. Cases had a median age of about 35 years and controls had a median age of about 37, with no significant differences in baseline characteristics. In the parent cohort, 9,500 to 13,000 women aged 18 or older were enrolled in Guanacaste, Costa Rica, during about 1993 to 1995 and then followed for less than 8 years. Quality controls consisted of five blinded duplicates per group, for a total of about 60 samples made up of approximately 50 participants and about 10 replicates.

Results the study describes overall, beyond this receptor: Cases were distinguished from controls with an estimated AUC of approximately 0.79 by random forest classifiers combining richness and V gene abundances. T-cell numbers per sample were unknown, so richness differences could reflect varying T-cell content rather than repertoire biology. The cross-sectional design could not show whether the associations came before the infection or were a result of it, and neither effector/memory subsets nor HPV-specific T cells were isolated. Across sequencing depths, CIN3+ cases showed significantly higher TCR repertoire richness than controls, but evenness did not differ between the groups. Lower TRBV6-7 relative abundance was observed in cases than in controls (about 0.1% versus 0.15%; Bonferroni P = 0.0008).

Reading from cysteine to phenylalanine, the CDR3 counts 17 amino acids. The DNA has 42 bases, all within the CDR3, and is read from base 1. In the germline V gene (reference sequence), CDR1 corresponds to MNHEY and CDR2 to SMNVEV. V is trimmed back by 5 bases and J by 1 base, and the junction contains 11 bases that no gene match accounts for. Using the immunoSEQ assay, multiplex PCR amplified TCR beta CDR3 regions from an average of approximately 1,300 ng of genomic DNA per sample. Primer bias was corrected in the assay by using a complete synthetic TCR repertoire to establish an amplification baseline. The amplicons were sequenced on the Illumina platform. On the authors' methods: Error correction of the sequences involved clustering with frequency ratios plus a modified nearest-neighbor algorithm, after which the sequences were analyzed in the immunoSEQ Analyzer using IMGT gene definitions. At each rarefaction depth, TCR richness and evenness were averaged across 20 rarefaction repeats, and any sample with fewer sequences than the depth was left out. Wilcoxon rank sum tests with FDR correction were used to compare relative abundances of V, D and J genes between the groups. An intraclass correlation of 95% to 97% for TCR richness and an average of around 80% across 65 to 70 gene segments were obtained from the blinded duplicates. This immuneACCESS table, as held by TCRdb, lists in-frame sequences with V and J called but not all clones. Of the missing ones, under half trace to an unresolved V gene in checked studies; the others have no known cause. That table supplies the V and J calls and clone size; D and trimming were determined from the DNA. The sample's own table lists more than 20,000 clones. Approximately 24% of the sample rests with the top ten.

The chain employs TRBV27 and TRBJ2-1; the central 7 bases match TRBD1. The clonotype was recovered from a woman aged 18 to 75 with a cervical HPV16 infection that either progressed to CIN3+ or cleared (not recorded which). The sample comprised blood buffy coat. CDR3 DNA, as far as it was read: TGTGCCAGCAGTAGACTCACAGGGGACCTTTCCTACAATGAG. It specifies CASSRLTGDLSYNE. The CDR3 as a whole reads CASSRLTGDLSYNEQFF.